The source of this T cell receptor beta chain is a study of T cells after yellow fever vaccination. Study-wide results and caveats: Primary-vaccination clones mostly resurfaced post-booster (roughly 97% CD4, approximately 89% CD8).

The CDR3 sequence is 14 residues long. V was pared by 3 bases and J by 6 bases, with 2 bases of the junction left unmatched. MiXCR was run by TCRdb on the 5' RACE reads, yielding one entry per CDR3 protein. The sample carries about 260,000 distinct CDR3 sequences, 10% to 15% recorded once. This clonotype has only a few counts. Its antigen is not known. The chain uses TRBV12-3 or TRBV12-4 and TRBJ2-4; 10 bases are a match to TRBD2. The source is a man under 40 who received the YFV17D yellow fever vaccine. The sample consisted of CD4+ T cells sorted from PBMCs, taken 45 days after the yellow fever booster vaccination. CDR3 nucleotides: TGTGCCAGCAGTTTGGCTAGCGGGAGAAACATTCAGTACTTC. It encodes CASSLASGRNIQYF.